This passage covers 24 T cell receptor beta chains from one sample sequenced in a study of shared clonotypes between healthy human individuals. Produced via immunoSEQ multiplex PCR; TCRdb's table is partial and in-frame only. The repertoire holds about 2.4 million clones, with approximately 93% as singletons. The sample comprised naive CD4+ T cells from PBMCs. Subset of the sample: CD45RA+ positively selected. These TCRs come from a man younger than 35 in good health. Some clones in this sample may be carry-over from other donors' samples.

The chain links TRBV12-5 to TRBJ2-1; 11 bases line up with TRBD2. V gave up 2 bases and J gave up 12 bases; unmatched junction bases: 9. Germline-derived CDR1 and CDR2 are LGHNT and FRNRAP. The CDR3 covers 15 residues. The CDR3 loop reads CASGLPETSGMRQFF. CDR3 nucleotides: TGTGCTAGTGGTTTGCCGGAGACTAGCGGGATGAGGCAGTTCTTC.

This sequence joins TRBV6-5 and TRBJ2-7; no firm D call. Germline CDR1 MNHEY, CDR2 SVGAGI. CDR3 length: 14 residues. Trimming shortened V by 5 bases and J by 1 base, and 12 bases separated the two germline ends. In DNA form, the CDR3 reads TGTGCCAGCAGTCTCAAATGGGGTTCCTACGAGCAGTACTTC. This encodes CASSLKWGSYEQYF.

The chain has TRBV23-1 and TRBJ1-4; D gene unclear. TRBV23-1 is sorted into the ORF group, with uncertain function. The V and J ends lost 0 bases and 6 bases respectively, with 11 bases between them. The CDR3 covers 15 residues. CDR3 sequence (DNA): TGCGCCAGCAGTCAATCTGTTTGGACGTATGAAAAACTGTTTTTT. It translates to CASSQSVWTYEKLFF.

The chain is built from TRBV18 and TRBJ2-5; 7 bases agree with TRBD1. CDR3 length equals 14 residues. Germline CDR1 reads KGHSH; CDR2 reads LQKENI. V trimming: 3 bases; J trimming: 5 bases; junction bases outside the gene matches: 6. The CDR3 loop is CASSPTGVTETQYF. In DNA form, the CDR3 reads TGTGCCAGCTCACCCACAGGGGTTACGGAGACCCAGTACTTC.

Here the CDR3 reads CASSETGREFETQYF. CDR3 sequence (DNA): TGCGCCAGCAGTGAGACGGGGCGGGAGTTTGAGACCCAGTACTTC. V gene TRBV10-2 combines with J gene TRBJ2-5; 7 bases line up with TRBD2. The CDR3 runs 15 residues. Trimming at V came to 2 bases and at J to 5 bases, leaving 8 bases not matched to a gene. CDR1 is WSHSY, CDR2 SAAADI, per germline.

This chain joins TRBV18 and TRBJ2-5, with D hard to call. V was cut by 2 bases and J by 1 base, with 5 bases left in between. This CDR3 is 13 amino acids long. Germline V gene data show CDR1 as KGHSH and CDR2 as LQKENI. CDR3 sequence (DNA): TGTGCCAGCTCACCAGCTACCCAAGAGACCCAGTACTTC. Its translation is CASSPATQETQYF.

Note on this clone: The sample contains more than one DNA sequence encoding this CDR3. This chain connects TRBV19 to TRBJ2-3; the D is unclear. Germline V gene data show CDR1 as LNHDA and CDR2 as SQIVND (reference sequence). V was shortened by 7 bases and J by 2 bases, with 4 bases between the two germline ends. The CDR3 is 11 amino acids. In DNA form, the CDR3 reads TGTGCCAGTACGGACACAGATACGCAGTATTTT. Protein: CASTDTDTQYF.

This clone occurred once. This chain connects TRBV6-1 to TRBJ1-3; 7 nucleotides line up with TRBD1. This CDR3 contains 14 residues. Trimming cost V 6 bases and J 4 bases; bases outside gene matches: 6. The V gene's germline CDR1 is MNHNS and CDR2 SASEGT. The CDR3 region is CASSDGTVGNTIYF. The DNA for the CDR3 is TGTGCCAGCAGCGACGGGACAGTCGGAAACACCATATATTTT.

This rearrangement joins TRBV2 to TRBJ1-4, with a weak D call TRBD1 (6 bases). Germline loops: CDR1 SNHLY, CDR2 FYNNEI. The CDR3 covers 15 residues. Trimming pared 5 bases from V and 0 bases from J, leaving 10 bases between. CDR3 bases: TGTGCCAGCAGTATACAGGGTGCAACTAATGAAAAACTGTTTTTT. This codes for CASSIQGATNEKLFF. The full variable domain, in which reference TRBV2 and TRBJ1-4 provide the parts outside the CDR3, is EPEVTQTPSHQVTQMGQEVILRCVPISNHLYFYWYRQILGQKVEFLVSFYNNEISEKSEIFDDQFSVERPDGSNFTLKIRSTKLEDSAMYFCASSIQGATNEKLFFGSGTQLSVL.

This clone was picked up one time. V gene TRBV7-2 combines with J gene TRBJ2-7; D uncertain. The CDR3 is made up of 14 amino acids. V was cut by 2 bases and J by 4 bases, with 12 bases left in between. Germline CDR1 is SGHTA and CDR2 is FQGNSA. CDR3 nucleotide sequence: TGTGCCAGCAGCTTACAAGCATCACCATACGAGCAGTACTTC. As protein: CASSLQASPYEQYF.

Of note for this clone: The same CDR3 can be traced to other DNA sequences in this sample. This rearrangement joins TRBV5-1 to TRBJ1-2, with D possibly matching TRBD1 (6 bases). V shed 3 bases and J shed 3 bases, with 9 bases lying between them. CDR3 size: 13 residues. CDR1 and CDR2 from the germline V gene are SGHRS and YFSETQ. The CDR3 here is CASSSTGDYGYTF. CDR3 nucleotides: TGCGCCAGCAGCTCGACAGGTGACTATGGCTACACCTTC.

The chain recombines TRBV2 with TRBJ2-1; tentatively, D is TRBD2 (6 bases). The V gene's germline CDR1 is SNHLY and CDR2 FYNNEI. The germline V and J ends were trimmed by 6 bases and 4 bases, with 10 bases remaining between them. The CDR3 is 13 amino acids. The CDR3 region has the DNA TGTGCCAGCAGCCCGGGGAGGTACAATGAGCAGTTCTTC. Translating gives CASSPGRYNEQFF.

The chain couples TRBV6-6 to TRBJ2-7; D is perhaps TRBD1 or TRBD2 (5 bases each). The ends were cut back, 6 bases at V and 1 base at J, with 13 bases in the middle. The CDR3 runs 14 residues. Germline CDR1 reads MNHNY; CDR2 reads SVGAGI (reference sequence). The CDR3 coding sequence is TGTGCCAGCAGCGTCAGGGACCAGTCCTACGAGCAGTACTTC. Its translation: CASSVRDQSYEQYF.

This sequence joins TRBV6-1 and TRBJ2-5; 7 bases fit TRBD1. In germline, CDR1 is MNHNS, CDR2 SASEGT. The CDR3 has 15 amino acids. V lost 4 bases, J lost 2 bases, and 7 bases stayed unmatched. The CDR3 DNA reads TGTGCCAGCAGTGCCCCCCGCAGGGGGCAAGAGACCCAGTACTTC. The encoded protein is CASSAPRRGQETQYF.

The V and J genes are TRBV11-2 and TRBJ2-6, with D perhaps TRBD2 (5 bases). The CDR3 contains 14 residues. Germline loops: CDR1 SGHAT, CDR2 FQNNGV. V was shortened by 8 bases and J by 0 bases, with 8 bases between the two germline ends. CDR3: CASAGNSGANVLTF. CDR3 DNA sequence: TGTGCCAGCGCGGGTAACTCTGGGGCCAACGTCCTGACTTTC.

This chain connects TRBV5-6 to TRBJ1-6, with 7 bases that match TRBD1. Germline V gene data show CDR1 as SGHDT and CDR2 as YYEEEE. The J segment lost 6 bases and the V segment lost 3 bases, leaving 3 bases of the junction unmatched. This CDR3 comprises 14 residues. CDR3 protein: CASSSRGANSPLHF. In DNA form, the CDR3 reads TGTGCCAGCAGCTCCAGGGGGGCTAATTCACCCCTCCACTTT. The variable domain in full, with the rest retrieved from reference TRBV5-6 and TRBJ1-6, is DAGVTQSPTHLIKTRGQQVTLRCSPKSGHDTVSWYQQALGQGPQFIFQYYEEEERQRGNFPDRFSGHQFPNYSSELNVNALLLGDSALYLCASSSRGANSPLHFGNGTRLTVT.

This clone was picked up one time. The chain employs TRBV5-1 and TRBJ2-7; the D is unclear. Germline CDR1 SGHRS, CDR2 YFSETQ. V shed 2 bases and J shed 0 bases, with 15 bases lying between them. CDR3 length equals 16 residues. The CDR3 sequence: CASSFSYIQSSYEQYF. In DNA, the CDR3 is TGCGCCAGCAGCTTTAGTTACATCCAGAGCTCCTACGAGCAGTACTTC.

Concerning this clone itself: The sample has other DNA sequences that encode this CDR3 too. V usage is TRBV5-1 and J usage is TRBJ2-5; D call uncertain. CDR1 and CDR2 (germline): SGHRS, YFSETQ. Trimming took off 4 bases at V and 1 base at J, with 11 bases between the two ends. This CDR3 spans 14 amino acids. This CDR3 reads CASSLPGAQETQYF. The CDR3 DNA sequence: TGCGCCAGCAGCCTTCCAGGAGCCCAAGAGACCCAGTACTTC.

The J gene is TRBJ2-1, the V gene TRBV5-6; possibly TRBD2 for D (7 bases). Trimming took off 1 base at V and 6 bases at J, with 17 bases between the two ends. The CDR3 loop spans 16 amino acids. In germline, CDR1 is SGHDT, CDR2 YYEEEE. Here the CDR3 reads CASSLYRGAGANEQFF. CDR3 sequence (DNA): TGTGCCAGCAGCTTGTATCGGGGGGCTGGGGCCAATGAGCAGTTCTTC.

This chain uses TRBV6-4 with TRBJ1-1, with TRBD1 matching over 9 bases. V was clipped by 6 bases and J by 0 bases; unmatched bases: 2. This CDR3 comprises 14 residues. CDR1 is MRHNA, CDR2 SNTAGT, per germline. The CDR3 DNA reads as TGTGCCAGCAGCCGGGACAGGGTGAACACTGAAGCTTTCTTT. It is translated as CASSRDRVNTEAFF.

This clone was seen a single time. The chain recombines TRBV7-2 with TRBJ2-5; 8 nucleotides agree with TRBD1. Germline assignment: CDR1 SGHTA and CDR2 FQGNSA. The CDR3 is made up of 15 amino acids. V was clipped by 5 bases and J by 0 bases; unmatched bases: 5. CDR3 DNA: TGTGCCAGCAGCGTTGGACAGGGTTACCAAGAGACCCAGTACTTC. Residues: CASSVGQGYQETQYF.

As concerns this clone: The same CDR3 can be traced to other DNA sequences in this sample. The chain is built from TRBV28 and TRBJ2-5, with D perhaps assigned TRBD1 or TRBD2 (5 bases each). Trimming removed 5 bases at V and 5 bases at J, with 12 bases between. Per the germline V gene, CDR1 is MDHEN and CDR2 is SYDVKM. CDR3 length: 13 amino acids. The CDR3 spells CASSPGAAETQYF. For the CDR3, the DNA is TGTGCCAGCAGTCCCGGGGCAGCGGAGACCCAGTACTTC.

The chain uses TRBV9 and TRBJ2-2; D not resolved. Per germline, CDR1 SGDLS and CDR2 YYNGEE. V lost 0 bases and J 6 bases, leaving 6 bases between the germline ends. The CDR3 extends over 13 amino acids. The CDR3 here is CASSVVSAGELFF. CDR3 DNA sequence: TGTGCCAGCAGCGTAGTGTCGGCCGGGGAGCTGTTTTTT.

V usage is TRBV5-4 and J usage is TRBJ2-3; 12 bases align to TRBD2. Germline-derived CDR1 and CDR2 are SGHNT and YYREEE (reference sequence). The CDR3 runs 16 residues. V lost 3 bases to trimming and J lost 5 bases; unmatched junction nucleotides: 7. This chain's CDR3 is CASSSGGLAGLDTQYF. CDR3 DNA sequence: TGTGCCAGCAGCTCGGGGGGACTAGCGGGTCTAGATACGCAGTATTTT.